This record looks at one T cell receptor (beta chain) sequence and its context. The V gene end was trimmed by 5 bases and the J gene end by 3 bases; junction bases not matched to a gene: 7. There are 15 residues in the CDR3. Germline V gives CDR1 SGHTA, CDR2 FQGNSA. The data originate from a study of blood T cell repertoires in COVID-19. Looking at the study overall: The origin of the acute and convalescent COVID-19 samples was the United States, Italy and Spain. T cells, B-cell-depleted T cells, or PBMCs provided the cDNA or gDNA that served as material.

As originally analysed: Amplification of reference gene primers was used by the study to estimate nucleated cell counts. The assay was immunoSEQ multiplex PCR, and TCRdb's table has in-frame clones only and misses some. The DNA gave D and trimming, while V, J and clone size come from that table. The sample lists 45,000 to 55,000 clones, roughly 88% occurring once. The sequenced material came from peripheral blood. The receptor was derived from a woman of 80 years or more with acute or convalescent COVID-19. The chain couples TRBV7-2 to TRBJ2-1, with 7 bases identical to TRBD2. CDR3: CASSTTGTNYNEQFF. In DNA form, the CDR3 reads TGTGCCAGCAGCACAACCGGGACTAACTACAATGAGCAGTTCTTC.